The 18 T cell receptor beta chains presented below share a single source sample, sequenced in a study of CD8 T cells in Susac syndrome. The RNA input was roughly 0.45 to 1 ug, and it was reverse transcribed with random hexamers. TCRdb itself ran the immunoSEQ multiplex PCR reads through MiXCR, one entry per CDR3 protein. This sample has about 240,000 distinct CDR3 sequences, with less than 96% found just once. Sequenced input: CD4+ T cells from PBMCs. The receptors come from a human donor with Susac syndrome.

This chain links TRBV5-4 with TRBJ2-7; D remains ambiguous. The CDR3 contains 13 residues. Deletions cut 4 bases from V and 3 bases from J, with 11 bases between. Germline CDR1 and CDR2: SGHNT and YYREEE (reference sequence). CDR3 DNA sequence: TGTGCCAGCAGCCGAGTTTCTAACTACGAGCAGTACTTC. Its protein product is CASSRVSNYEQYF.

The CDR3, as DNA: TGCGCCAGCAGCTTGGCCGCAGGGGGGGTCTATGGCTACACCTTC. Translation gives CASSLAAGGVYGYTF. The chain has TRBV5-1 and TRBJ1-2; 7 nucleotides agree with TRBD1. This CDR3 is built from 15 residues. The germline V gene encodes CDR1 SGHRS and CDR2 YFSETQ. The V segment lost 0 bases and the J segment 4 bases; nucleotides outside the gene matches: 6.

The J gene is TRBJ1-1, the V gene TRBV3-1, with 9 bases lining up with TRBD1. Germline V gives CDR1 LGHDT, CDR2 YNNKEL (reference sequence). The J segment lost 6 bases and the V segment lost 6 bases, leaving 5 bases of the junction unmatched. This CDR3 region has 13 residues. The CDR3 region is CASSPQGAAEAFF. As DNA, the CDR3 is TGTGCCAGCAGTCCACAGGGGGCAGCTGAAGCTTTCTTT.

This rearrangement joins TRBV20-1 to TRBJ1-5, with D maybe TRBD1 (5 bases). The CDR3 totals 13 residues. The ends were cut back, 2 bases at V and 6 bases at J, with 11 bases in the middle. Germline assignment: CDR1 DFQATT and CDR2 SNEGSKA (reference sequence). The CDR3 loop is CSARQGVGQPQHF. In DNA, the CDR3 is TGCAGTGCTAGACAGGGCGTTGGTCAGCCCCAGCATTTT.

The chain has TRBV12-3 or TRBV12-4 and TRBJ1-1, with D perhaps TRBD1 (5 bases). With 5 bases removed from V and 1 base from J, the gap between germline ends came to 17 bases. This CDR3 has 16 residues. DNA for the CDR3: TGTGCCAGCAGTCTCCGGGACGGTCGTGGGAACACTGAAGCTTTCTTT. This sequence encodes CASSLRDGRGNTEAFF.

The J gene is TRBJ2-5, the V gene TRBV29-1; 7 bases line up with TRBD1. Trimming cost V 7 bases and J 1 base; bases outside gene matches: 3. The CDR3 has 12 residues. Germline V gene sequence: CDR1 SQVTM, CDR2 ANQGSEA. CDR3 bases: TGCAGCGGAGGACAGGCCCAAGAGACCCAGTACTTC. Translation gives CSGGQAQETQYF.

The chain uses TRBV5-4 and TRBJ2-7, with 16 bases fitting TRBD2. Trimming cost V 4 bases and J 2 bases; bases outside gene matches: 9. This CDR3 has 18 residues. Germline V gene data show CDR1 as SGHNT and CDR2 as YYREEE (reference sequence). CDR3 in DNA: TGTGCCAGCAGCCACGGGACTAGCGGGAGGGGTCTTCCCTACGAGCAGTACTTC. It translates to CASSHGTSGRGLPYEQYF.

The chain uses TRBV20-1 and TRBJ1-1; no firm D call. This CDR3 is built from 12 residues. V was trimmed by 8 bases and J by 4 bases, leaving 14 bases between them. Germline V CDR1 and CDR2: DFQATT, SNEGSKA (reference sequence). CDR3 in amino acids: CSLELSATEAFF. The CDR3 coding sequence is TGCAGTCTAGAGCTGTCGGCCACTGAAGCTTTCTTT.

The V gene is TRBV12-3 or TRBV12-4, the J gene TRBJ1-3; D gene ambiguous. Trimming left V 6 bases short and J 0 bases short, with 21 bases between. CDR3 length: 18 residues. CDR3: CASSDRKGQASSGNTIYF. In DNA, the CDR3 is TGTGCCAGCAGCGACCGGAAGGGCCAGGCTAGCTCTGGAAACACCATATATTTT.

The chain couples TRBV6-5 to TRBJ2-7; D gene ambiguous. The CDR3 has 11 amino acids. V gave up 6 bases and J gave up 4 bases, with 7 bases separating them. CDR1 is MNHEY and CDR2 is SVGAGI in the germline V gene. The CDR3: CASRRKYEQYF. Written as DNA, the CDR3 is TGTGCCAGCAGGCGCAAATACGAGCAGTACTTC.

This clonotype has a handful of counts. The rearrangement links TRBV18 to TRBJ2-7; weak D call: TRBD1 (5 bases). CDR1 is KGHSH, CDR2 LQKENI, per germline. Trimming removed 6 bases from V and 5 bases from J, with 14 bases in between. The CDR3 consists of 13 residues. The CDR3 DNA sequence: TGTGCCAGCTCCCTGGGGCCCCGCGACGAGCAGTACTTC. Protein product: CASSLGPRDEQYF. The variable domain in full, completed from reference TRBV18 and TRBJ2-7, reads NAGVMQNPRHLVRRRGQEARLRCSPMKGHSHVYWYRQLPEEGLKFMVYLQKENIIDESGMPKERFSAEFPKEGPSILRIQQVVRGDSAAYFCASSLGPRDEQYFGPGTRLTVT.

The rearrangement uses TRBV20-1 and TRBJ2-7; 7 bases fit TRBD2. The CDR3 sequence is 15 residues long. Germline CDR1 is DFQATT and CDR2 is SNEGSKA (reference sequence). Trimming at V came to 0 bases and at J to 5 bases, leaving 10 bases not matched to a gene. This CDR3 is CSARDSRGGSDEQYF. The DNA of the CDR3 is TGCAGTGCTAGAGACAGTCGGGGAGGGTCGGACGAGCAGTACTTC.

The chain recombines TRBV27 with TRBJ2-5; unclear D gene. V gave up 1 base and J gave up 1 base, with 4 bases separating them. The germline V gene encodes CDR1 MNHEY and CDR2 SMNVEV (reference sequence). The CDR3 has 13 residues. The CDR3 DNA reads TGTGCCAGCAGTTTATGGAGCCAAGAGACCCAGTACTTC. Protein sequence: CASSLWSQETQYF.

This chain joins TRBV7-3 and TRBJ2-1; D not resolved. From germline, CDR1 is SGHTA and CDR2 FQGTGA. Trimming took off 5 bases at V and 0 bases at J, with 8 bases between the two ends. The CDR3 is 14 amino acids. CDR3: CASSSPASYNEQFF. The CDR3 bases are TGTGCCAGCAGCAGCCCGGCCTCCTACAATGAGCAGTTCTTC.

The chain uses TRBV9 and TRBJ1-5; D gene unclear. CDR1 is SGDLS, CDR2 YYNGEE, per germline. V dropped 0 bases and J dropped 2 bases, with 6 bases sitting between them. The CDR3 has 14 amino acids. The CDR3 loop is CASSVDLGNQPQHF. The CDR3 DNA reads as TGTGCCAGCAGCGTAGATCTAGGCAATCAGCCCCAGCATTTT.

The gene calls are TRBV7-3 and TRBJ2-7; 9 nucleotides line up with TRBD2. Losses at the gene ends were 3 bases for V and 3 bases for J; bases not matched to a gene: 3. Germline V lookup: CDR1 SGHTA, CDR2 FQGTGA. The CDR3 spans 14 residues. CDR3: CASSFLAGNYEQYF. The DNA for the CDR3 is TGTGCCAGCAGCTTTCTAGCGGGAAACTACGAGCAGTACTTC.

The CDR3: CASRTQGRETQYF. The CDR3 DNA follows: TGTGCCAGCAGGACACAGGGGCGAGAGACCCAGTACTTC. This sequence joins TRBV12-3 or TRBV12-4 and TRBJ2-5, with TRBD1 matching over 7 bases. The CDR3 runs to 13 residues. The V gene end was trimmed by 6 bases and the J gene end by 4 bases; junction bases not matched to a gene: 5.

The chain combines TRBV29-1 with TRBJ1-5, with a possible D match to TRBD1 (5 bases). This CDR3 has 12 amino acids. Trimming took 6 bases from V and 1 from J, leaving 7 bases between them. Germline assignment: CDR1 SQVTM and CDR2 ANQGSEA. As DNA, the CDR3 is TGCAGCGTGGGGGACAGCAATCAGCCCCAGCATTTT. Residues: CSVGDSNQPQHF.